This T cell receptor (beta chain) was retrieved from a study of cytomegalovirus exposure and HLA in healthy donors. General study results and limits: Being productive about 87% or about 30% of the time was typical of most TCR beta V segments in an earlier analysis. A few chains tied to CMV proved CMV antigen-specific in vitro.

In the case of this clone: Its antigen remains unknown.

60 Vbeta and 13 Jbeta primers were used in PCR. Libraries were prepared by immunoSEQ multiplex PCR; TCRdb keeps only in-frame clonotypes and omits some of them. This repertoire shows 55,000 to 65,000 clones, 65% to 90% found once; its top ten account for approximately 1.5%. CDR1 and CDR2 (germline): LGHNA, YSLEER. The V segment lost 0 bases and the J segment 2 bases; nucleotides outside the gene matches: 10. There are 18 residues in the CDR3. Sequencing was carried out using PBMCs. The rearrangement joins TRBV4-3 to TRBJ2-3, with 8 positions matching TRBD2. The source of this sequence is a human donor in good health. The CDR3: CASSQDARGASYTDTQYF. CDR3 nucleotides: TGCGCCAGCAGCCAAGATGCGCGGGGGGCCTCTTACACAGATACGCAGTATTTT.